Following are 16 T cell receptor beta chains from one sample sequenced in a study of blood T cell repertoires in COVID-19. The protocol was immunoSEQ multiplex PCR, while the TCRdb copy is restricted to in-frame clones and leaves out a portion. The table records 75,000 to 90,000 clones, 80% of them present only once. The specimen was peripheral blood. The receptor set was obtained from a woman in her 70s with acute or convalescent COVID-19.

This clone was observed a handful of times. This chain connects TRBV7-9 to TRBJ1-5; TRBD1 aligns across 10 bases. Trimming took 3 bases from V and 2 from J; bases not matched to a gene: 7. This CDR3 spans 17 amino acids. Germline lookup yields CDR1 SEHNR and CDR2 FQNEAQ (reference sequence). The CDR3 coding sequence is TGTGCCAGCAGCTTCGGACAGGGGGGAGTGGGCAATCAGCCCCAGCATTTT. Its translation is CASSFGQGGVGNQPQHF.

The chain couples TRBV7-2 to TRBJ1-2; D is undetermined. Per germline, CDR1 SGHTA and CDR2 FQGNSA. V was trimmed by 1 base and J by 3 bases, leaving 15 bases between them. The CDR3 runs 16 residues. The CDR3 coding sequence is TGTGCCAGCAGCTTAGAAGTTTACGGTAACTACTATGGCTACACCTTC. Protein product: CASSLEVYGNYYGYTF.

This clone was seen once. The rearrangement uses TRBV7-9 and TRBJ2-3, with 11 bases lining up with TRBD1. The CDR3 extends over 17 amino acids. The V gene end was trimmed by 7 bases and the J gene end by 4 bases; junction bases not matched to a gene: 13. The germline V gene encodes CDR1 SEHNR and CDR2 FQNEAQ (reference sequence). The CDR3 DNA follows: TGTGCCAGCATCCGCTTGGGACAGGGGGTACAATCAGATACGCAGTATTTT. It translates to CASIRLGQGVQSDTQYF.

This clone was recorded a few times. V gene TRBV19 combines with J gene TRBJ2-7; 14 positions agree with TRBD2. Looked up from germline, CDR1 is LNHDA and CDR2 is SQIVND (reference sequence). Germline trimming cut 5 bases from V and 3 bases from J; bases unmatched to any gene: 6. The CDR3 spans 16 residues. CDR3 sequence: CASSPGTSGGVYEQYF. The CDR3 DNA reads as TGTGCCAGTAGTCCCGGGACTAGCGGGGGAGTCTACGAGCAGTACTTC.

This clone was found a few times. The chain uses TRBV5-6 and TRBJ2-7, with 9 positions matching TRBD1. The CDR3 is 14 amino acids. Losses at the gene ends were 4 bases for V and 2 bases for J; bases not matched to a gene: 4. CDR1 SGHDT and CDR2 YYEEEE come from the germline V gene. CDR3 in DNA: TGTGCCAGCAGCGGAGGGACAGGGCCCTACGAGCAGTACTTC. The encoded protein is CASSGGTGPYEQYF.

This clone was picked up one time. The rearrangement joins TRBV7-8 to TRBJ1-4, with a possible D match to TRBD1 (6 bases). The germline V gene encodes CDR1 SGHVS and CDR2 FQNEAQ. Trimming pared 4 bases from V and 7 bases from J, leaving 10 bases between. The CDR3 runs to 13 residues. CDR3 DNA sequence: TGTGCCAGCAGCTCCCTGGGGGCTGAAAAACTGTTTTTT. It yields the protein CASSSLGAEKLFF.

The J gene is TRBJ1-2, the V gene TRBV6-5; no reliable D call. This CDR3 region has 16 residues. V lost 0 bases and J 4 bases, leaving 15 bases between the germline ends. CDR1 is MNHEY, CDR2 SVGAGI, per germline. CDR3 DNA sequence: TGTGCCAGCAGTTACTCGATGGAGGGAGGGTCCTATGGCTACACCTTC. Its protein product is CASSYSMEGGSYGYTF.

The rearrangement joins TRBV11-2 to TRBJ2-2; 14 positions agree with TRBD2. V lost 5 bases, J lost 3 bases, and 8 bases stayed unmatched. The CDR3 extends over 18 amino acids. Germline V CDR1 and CDR2: SGHAT, FQNNGV. The CDR3 DNA sequence: TGTGCCAGCAGCAGGGGACTAGCGGGGGTGGGCGACACCGGGGAGCTGTTTTTT. This translates into CASSRGLAGVGDTGELFF.

V gene TRBV15 combines with J gene TRBJ1-2; D perhaps matches TRBD1 (6 bases). This CDR3 is 16 amino acids long. Germline lookup yields CDR1 LNHNV and CDR2 YYDKDF (reference sequence). Trimming took 1 base from V and 4 from J, leaving 16 bases between them. In DNA, the CDR3 is TGTGCCACCAGCAGAGGGGGAGCGGGGGCTCTCTATGGCTACACCTTC. As protein: CATSRGGAGALYGYTF. Together with reference TRBV15 and TRBJ1-2, the CDR3 gives the full variable domain: DAMVIQNPRYQVTQFGKPVTLSCSQTLNHNVMYWYQQKSSQAPKLLFHYYDKDFNNEADTPDNFQSRRPNTSFCFLDIRSPGLGDTAMYLCATSRGGAGALYGYTFGSGTRLTVV.

The sample holds one count of this clone. The V gene is TRBV11-2, the J gene TRBJ2-3, with D maybe TRBD1 (5 bases). Deletions cut 7 bases from V and 3 bases from J, with 20 bases between. Per germline, CDR1 SGHAT and CDR2 FQNNGV. The CDR3 has 16 amino acids. CDR3: CASTRLQDGTTDTQYF. For the CDR3, the DNA is TGTGCCAGCACCCGCCTACAGGATGGAACGACAGATACGCAGTATTTT.

The CDR3 reads CASSSLSGGSSSGNTIYF. CDR3 sequence (DNA): TGTGCCAGCAGCTCTTTATCAGGGGGCTCGAGCTCTGGAAACACCATATATTTT. The chain joins TRBV7-9 to TRBJ1-3, with 8 positions matching TRBD1. V gave up 4 bases and J gave up 0 bases; unmatched junction bases: 11. Germline V gene data show CDR1 as SEHNR and CDR2 as FQNEAQ (reference sequence). This CDR3 comprises 18 residues.

V usage is TRBV6-2 or TRBV6-3 and J usage is TRBJ1-2; the match to TRBD1 covers 10 bases. The CDR3 totals 13 residues. The J segment lost 8 bases and the V segment lost 5 bases, leaving 5 bases of the junction unmatched. CDR1 is MNHEY, CDR2 SVGEGT, per germline. Here the CDR3 reads CASSRDRGDGYTF. DNA for the CDR3: TGTGCCAGCAGTCGGGACAGGGGTGACGGCTACACCTTC.

This chain uses TRBV21-1 with TRBJ1-1; the table's D call, TRBD1, was not checked against the DNA. TRBV21-1 is recorded as a pseudogene. The length of the CDR3 is 15 residues. CDR3 sequence: CASSSHGQLNTEAFF. Here the CDR3 DNA reads TGTGCCAGCAGCTCACACGGACAACTGAACACTGAAGCTTTCTTT.

The rearrangement uses TRBV7-8 and TRBJ1-6, with 7 bases aligning to TRBD1. The CDR3 contains 14 residues. The junction had 1 base not matched to a gene; V was cut back by 8 bases and J by 0 bases. The germline gives CDR1 SGHVS, CDR2 FQNEAQ. CDR3 coding DNA: TGTGCCAGCCGGGACAGCTCCTATAATTCACCCCTCCACTTT. It translates to CASRDSSYNSPLHF.

V usage is TRBV19 and J usage is TRBJ2-5; 9 positions match TRBD2. The CDR3 runs to 16 residues. V gave up 1 base and J gave up 0 bases; unmatched junction bases: 3. From germline, CDR1 is LNHDA and CDR2 SQIVND (reference sequence). CDR3 coding DNA: TGTGCCAGTAGTATAGGCGGGGGGGGAGACCAAGAGACCCAGTACTTC. It specifies CASSIGGGGDQETQYF.

J is TRBJ2-7 and V is TRBV4-3, with 12 bases fitting TRBD2. The CDR3 sequence is 17 residues long. Germline loops: CDR1 LGHNA, CDR2 YSLEER. V was pared by 0 bases and J by 0 bases, with 3 bases of the junction left unmatched. For the CDR3, the DNA is TGCGCCAGCAGCCAAGACCGGACTAGCGGGGTCTCCTACGAGCAGTACTTC. Translating gives CASSQDRTSGVSYEQYF.